Presented here are 11 T cell receptor beta chains from one specimen sequenced in a study of T cell responses to AZD1222 COVID-19 vaccine. The table came from immunoSEQ multiplex PCR; TCRdb's copy has only in-frame clones and leaves some out. The sample records some 140,000 clones, 85% to 90% being singletons. This specimen consisted of peripheral blood, obtained on day 0 of AZD1222 vaccination. These receptors were taken from an adult in good health.

This clone was recorded a few times. This chain joins TRBV6-1 and TRBJ2-5; no firm D call. CDR1 and CDR2 (germline): MNHNS, SASEGT. The CDR3 totals 11 residues. Deletions cut 6 bases from V and 5 bases from J, with 7 bases between. CDR3 in amino acids: CASSSVETQYF. The CDR3 coding sequence is TGTGCCAGCAGCTCCGTCGAGACCCAGTACTTC.

J is TRBJ1-5 and V is TRBV7-8; 7 bases are shared with TRBD1. Germline V CDR1 and CDR2: SGHVS, FQNEAQ. Trimming cost V 4 bases and J 0 bases; bases outside gene matches: 12. This CDR3 spans 18 amino acids. CDR3 in DNA: TGTGCCAGCAGCTCGCCCGGGACAGAGGATTATAGCAATCAGCCCCAGCATTTT. Translated, it gives CASSSPGTEDYSNQPQHF.

The chain employs TRBV3-1 (or the pseudogene TRBV3-2) and TRBJ1-6; weak D call: TRBD1 (6 bases). The V gene's germline CDR1 is LGHDT and CDR2 YNNKEL (reference sequence). The CDR3 is made up of 15 amino acids. Between the trimmed V and J ends, which lost 3 bases and 0 bases, there was a span of 6 bases. The CDR3 protein is CASSHRGSYNSPLHF. In nucleotides, the CDR3 is TGTGCCAGCAGCCACAGGGGCTCCTATAATTCACCCCTCCACTTT.

This chain connects TRBV19 to TRBJ1-5; D gene unclear. From germline, CDR1 is LNHDA and CDR2 SQIVND (reference sequence). The CDR3 spans 15 residues. Trimming took off 0 bases at V and 5 bases at J, with 11 bases between the two ends. CDR3 nucleotides: TGTGCCAGTAGTATAGATATTACACAATATCAGCCCCAGCATTTT. As protein: CASSIDITQYQPQHF.

The rearrangement links TRBV15 to TRBJ2-1; D is ambiguous. This CDR3 is 13 amino acids long. CDR1 is LNHNV and CDR2 is YYDKDF in the germline V gene (reference sequence). Trimming left V 1 base short and J 6 bases short, with 7 bases between. CDR3 protein: CATSRGESNEQFF. The DNA of the CDR3 is TGTGCCACCAGCAGAGGAGAGTCCAATGAGCAGTTCTTC.

This clone was detected once. This chain joins TRBV5-1 and TRBJ2-2; TRBD2 agrees at 12 bases. CDR3 size: 14 residues. In germline, CDR1 is SGHRS, CDR2 YFSETQ. V lost 4 bases to trimming and J lost 6 bases; unmatched junction nucleotides: 1. Written as DNA, the CDR3 is TGCGCCAGCAGCCGGACTAGCGGGGCCGGGGAGCTGTTTTTT. Protein product: CASSRTSGAGELFF. The complete variable domain, with remaining parts taken from reference TRBV5-1 and TRBJ2-2, reads KAGVTQTPRYLIKTRGQQVTLSCSPISGHRSVSWYQQTPGQGLQFLFEYFSETQRNKGNFPGRFSGRQFSNSRSEMNVSTLELGDSALYLCASSRTSGAGELFFGEGSRLTVL.

This chain links TRBV2 with TRBJ1-2, with D possibly being TRBD1 (6 bases). The CDR3 length is 15 residues. The V gene's germline CDR1 is SNHLY and CDR2 FYNNEI. Trimming stripped 5 bases from V and 3 bases from J, with 16 bases between. The CDR3 protein is CASSRTRGYDYGYTF. As DNA, the CDR3 is TGTGCCAGCAGTAGAACAAGGGGGTATGACTATGGCTACACCTTC.

V and J are TRBV14 and TRBJ2-7, with 8 bases fitting TRBD1. Germline V gives CDR1 SGHDN, CDR2 FVKESK. J gave up 3 bases and V 4 bases, and 5 bases lay outside the gene matches. CDR3 length equals 14 residues. The CDR3 nucleotides read TGTGCCAGCAGCCTTCGACAGGGGATCTACGAGCAGTACTTC. This translates into CASSLRQGIYEQYF.

This rearrangement joins TRBV27 to TRBJ2-1; either TRBD1 or TRBD2 may supply D (6 bases each). The CDR3 sequence is 14 residues long. CDR1 MNHEY and CDR2 SMNVEV come from the germline V gene (reference sequence). Between the trimmed V and J ends, which lost 3 bases and 9 bases, there was a span of 15 bases. In DNA form, the CDR3 reads TGTGCCAGCAGTTTTTCTTCCGGGGGCCGTGAGCAGTTCTTC. Encoded protein: CASSFSSGGREQFF.

This clone was detected a few times. The chain recombines TRBV19 with TRBJ2-5; no firm D call. Deletions cut 3 bases from V and 1 base from J, with 18 bases between. The length of the CDR3 is 17 residues. Germline V gene sequence: CDR1 LNHDA, CDR2 SQIVND (reference sequence). The CDR3 loop is CASSILGVGLSQETQYF. In DNA form, the CDR3 reads TGTGCCAGTAGTATCCTTGGGGTAGGGCTGTCCCAAGAGACCCAGTACTTC.

This clone was seen only once. The chain is built from TRBV12-5 and TRBJ2-6, with D perhaps TRBD1 or TRBD2 (7 bases each). The CDR3 loop spans 16 amino acids. The germline CDR1 and CDR2 sequences are LGHNT and FRNRAP. V lost 3 bases and J lost 2, with 11 bases in between. The CDR3 region is CASGFQGGTGANVLTF. The DNA of the CDR3 is TGTGCTAGTGGTTTTCAGGGGGGGACTGGGGCCAACGTCCTGACTTTC.